Shown below are 8 T cell receptor beta chains from a single sample sequenced in a study of T cell responses to AZD1222 COVID-19 vaccine (dated by TCRdb to the early 2020s). The library was made by the immunoSEQ multiplex PCR assay. TCRdb holds this immuneACCESS table with in-frame rearrangements only. Some clones are missing; in checked studies, unresolved V genes explain under half, and the rest has no known cause. The sample table records about 69,000 clones; roughly 80% of these occur just once. Of the sample, roughly 25% falls within the top ten clones. According to the study, the label for this sample's time point signals: about 28 days (+/-7) after the second vaccine dose. The material sequenced was peripheral blood, taken 28 days after the second AZD1222 dose. These receptors were taken from an adult who received the AZD1222 COVID-19 vaccine.

This rearrangement joins TRBV7-6 to TRBJ1-1, with TRBD1 as a possible D gene (5 bases). The CDR3 has 11 amino acids. CDR1 and CDR2 from the germline V gene are SGHVS and FNYEAQ. V was trimmed by 1 base and J by 11 bases, leaving 8 bases between them. In DNA form, the CDR3 reads TGTGCCAGCAGCTTAGGGGGGAAGGCTTTCTTT. The encoded protein is CASSLGGKAFF. The whole variable domain, filled in from reference TRBV7-6 and TRBJ1-1, reads GAGVSQSPRYKVTKRGQDVALRCDPISGHVSLYWYRQALGQGPEFLTYFNYEAQQDKSGLPNDRFSAERPEGSISTLTIQRTEQRDSAMYRCASSLGGKAFFGQGTRLTVV.

The chain carries TRBV6-5 and TRBJ1-4; D remains ambiguous. Trimming took 6 bases from V and 7 from J, leaving 12 bases between them. In germline, CDR1 is MNHEY, CDR2 SVGAGI. CDR3 length equals 13 residues. CDR3 amino acids: CASSTPRGEKLFF. The CDR3 nucleotides read TGTGCCAGCAGCACCCCCAGAGGTGAAAAACTGTTTTTT.

The chain is built from TRBV9 and TRBJ1-2; D might be TRBD1 (5 bases). Germline-derived CDR1 and CDR2 are SGDLS and YYNGEE. V was shortened by 0 bases and J by 8 bases, with 17 bases between the two germline ends. This CDR3 is 15 amino acids long. CDR3 residues: CASSVGNMGPGGYTF. In DNA, the CDR3 is TGTGCCAGCAGCGTAGGTAACATGGGGCCGGGGGGCTACACCTTC.

This chain links TRBV27 with TRBJ1-2; 7 nucleotides match TRBD1. The CDR3 totals 14 residues. V lost 4 bases, J lost 7 bases, and 9 bases stayed unmatched. Germline values: CDR1 MNHEY, CDR2 SMNVEV (reference sequence). Here the CDR3 reads CASSSLTGMGGYTF. The CDR3 DNA follows: TGTGCCAGCAGTTCCCTGACAGGGATGGGTGGCTACACCTTC.

The DNA of the CDR3 is TGCGCCAGCAGTGAGGAACCATGGAACACTGAAGCTTTCTTT. Translating gives CASSEEPWNTEAFF. V gene TRBV10-2 combines with J gene TRBJ1-1, with D unresolved. This CDR3 is built from 14 residues. V lost 2 bases to trimming and J lost 1 base, with 8 bases between them. CDR1 and CDR2 (germline): WSHSY, SAAADI.

This clone was observed once. The J gene is TRBJ2-7, the V gene TRBV18, with 8 bases lining up with TRBD2. CDR1 is KGHSH, CDR2 LQKENI, per germline. This CDR3 has 14 residues. J lost 2 bases, V lost 4 bases, and 4 bases had no gene match. In nucleotides, the CDR3 is TGTGCCAGCTCACTAGCGGGACCCCCCTACGAGCAGTACTTC. It is translated as CASSLAGPPYEQYF. Full variable domain (remainder filled in from reference TRBV18 and TRBJ2-7): NAGVMQNPRHLVRRRGQEARLRCSPMKGHSHVYWYRQLPEEGLKFMVYLQKENIIDESGMPKERFSAEFPKEGPSILRIQQVVRGDSAAYFCASSLAGPPYEQYFGPGTRLTVT.

The chain employs TRBV4-2 and TRBJ2-1, with D perhaps matching TRBD2 (6 bases). Germline V lookup: CDR1 LGHNA, CDR2 YNFKEQ. The V end was cut by 1 base, the J end by 6 bases, with 16 bases between. CDR3 length: 16 residues. The CDR3 is CASSQGSRTNLNEQFF. DNA of the CDR3: TGTGCCAGCAGCCAAGGGTCCCGGACTAACCTCAATGAGCAGTTCTTC.

In this sample, this clone turned up many times. J is TRBJ1-3 and V is TRBV2; D uncertain. The length of the CDR3 is 12 residues. V was cut by 2 bases and J by 3 bases, with 2 bases left in between. Germline lookup yields CDR1 SNHLY and CDR2 FYNNEI. CDR3 bases: TGTGCCAGCAGTGAACTTGGAAACACCATATATTTT. Protein: CASSELGNTIYF.